This T cell receptor (beta chain) is drawn from a study of siplizumab effects on memory and regulatory T cells. Study-wide points: Naive-or-memory phenotypes were unassignable for roughly 80-95% of proliferating CD4+ or CD8+ clones. Mean Treg-derived proportions of mappable alloreactive CD4+ clones were less than 75% for siplizumab and around 29% for controls. Naive T cells, seemingly more diverse than memory cells, seemed major alloresponse contributors.

V dropped 5 bases and J dropped 5 bases, with 15 bases sitting between them. CDR1 MDHEN and CDR2 SYDVKM come from the germline V gene. The CDR3 sequence is 14 residues long. To note about this clone: Its antigen is still unknown.

Some clones are missing from TCRdb's copy, which holds only in-frame ones; the method was immunoSEQ multiplex PCR. The sample records under 85,000 clones, around 90% being singletons. The TCR sequence derives from a human donor in good health. Sequences were obtained from Tregs sorted from blood. The gene calls are TRBV28 and TRBJ2-5, with D possibly matching TRBD2 (5 bases). CDR3 nucleotide sequence: TGTGCCAGCAGTCTAGCCCAGCGGTTTGAGACCCAGTACTTC. Translating gives CASSLAQRFETQYF.